What follows are 3 T cell receptor beta chains derived from one specimen sequenced in a study of blood T cell repertoires in COVID-19. The method was immunoSEQ multiplex PCR; TCRdb's version includes in-frame clones alone and lacks a portion of them. Among 200,000 to 250,000 clones listed, about 83% were seen once. Sequencing input: PBMCs or T cells enriched from blood (not recorded which). The receptors originated from a woman in her 50s who had been exposed to COVID-19.

V and J are TRBV5-4 and TRBJ1-2; D not certain. The CDR3 covers 13 residues. With 1 base removed from V and 8 bases from J, the gap between germline ends came to 12 bases. CDR1 SGHNT and CDR2 YYREEE come from the germline V gene (reference sequence). The CDR3 region has the DNA TGTGCCAGCAGCTTGTTATCCGGAGACGGCTACACCTTC. Protein sequence: CASSLLSGDGYTF.

This chain connects TRBV7-2 to TRBJ2-7, with D uncertain. The CDR3 covers 11 residues. The ends were cut back, 3 bases at V and 4 bases at J, with 4 bases in the middle. The germline gives CDR1 SGHTA, CDR2 FQGNSA. CDR3 coding DNA: TGTGCCAGCAGCTTTATATACGAGCAGTACTTC. Residues: CASSFIYEQYF. The complete variable domain, with remaining parts taken from reference TRBV7-2 and TRBJ2-7, reads GAGVSQSPSNKVTEKGKDVELRCDPISGHTALYWYRQSLGQGLEFLIYFQGNSAPDKSGLPSDRFSAERTGGSVSTLTIQRTQQEDSAVYLCASSFIYEQYFGPGTRLTVT.

The chain employs TRBV19 and TRBJ1-6, with a tentative D call TRBD1 (6 bases). Trimming stripped 0 bases from V and 5 bases from J, with 11 bases between. CDR1 LNHDA and CDR2 SQIVND come from the germline V gene (reference sequence). The CDR3 has 16 amino acids. CDR3 bases: TGTGCCAGTAGTATAGAGCCGGGACACAATAATTCACCCCTCCACTTT. This sequence encodes CASSIEPGHNNSPLHF.